The source of this T cell receptor beta chain is a study of blood T cell repertoires in COVID-19. Study context: Sources were T cells, B-cell-depleted T cells, or PBMCs; the material itself was cDNA or gDNA.

Source study methods: Amplifying reference gene primers gave estimates of nucleated cell counts. Method: immunoSEQ multiplex PCR; TCRdb's copy keeps in-frame clones and lacks some. V and J calls and clone size are given by that table; D and trimming were obtained from the DNA. In the table there are 220,000 or so clones, 80% to 85% of which are singletons. The source of this sequence is a woman older than 75 with COVID-19, enrolled during active disease. Source material: peripheral blood.

Here the CDR3 reads CAISEATGELFF. The CDR3, as DNA: TGTGCCATCAGTGAAGCCACCGGGGAGCTGTTTTTT. The V call is TRBV10-3, the J call TRBJ2-2; unclear D gene. The CDR3 totals 12 residues. Germline CDR1 is ENHRY and CDR2 is SYGVKD. V shed 3 bases and J shed 4 bases, with 3 bases lying between them.